This T cell receptor beta chain was recorded in a study of radiation and T cells in renal cell carcinoma. Study-wide context: Nephrectomy followed 15 Gy stereotactic body radiation by 4 weeks.

The CDR3 length is 12 residues. Germline values: CDR1 LGHNA, CDR2 YNFKEQ. The V end was cut by 4 bases, the J end by 7 bases, with 10 bases between. The method was immunoSEQ multiplex PCR; TCRdb's version includes in-frame clones alone and lacks a portion of them. The sample consists of tens of thousands of clones, approximately 86% of them appearing once. General observations from the study: In blood, top tumor clones expanded by 2 weeks, shrinking by 4. No pretreatment tumor biopsies were available for baseline clonotypes.

Time point described: blood 2 weeks post-SBRT. As for treatment: 15 Gy SBRT to primary tumor, nephrectomy 4 weeks later. Radiation-treated patients gave blood at baseline, week 2 and week 4. Regarding this clone: Its antigen is unidentified.

The J gene is TRBJ1-1, the V gene TRBV4-2; D gene uncertain. The TCR sequence derives from a woman in her fifties or sixties with renal cell carcinoma. The sample in question was blood, obtained from a patient whose treatment included radiotherapy and nephrectomy. The CDR3 nucleotides are TGTGCCAGCAGCCTAAACAACGGTGAAGCTTTCTTT. This translates into CASSLNNGEAFF.